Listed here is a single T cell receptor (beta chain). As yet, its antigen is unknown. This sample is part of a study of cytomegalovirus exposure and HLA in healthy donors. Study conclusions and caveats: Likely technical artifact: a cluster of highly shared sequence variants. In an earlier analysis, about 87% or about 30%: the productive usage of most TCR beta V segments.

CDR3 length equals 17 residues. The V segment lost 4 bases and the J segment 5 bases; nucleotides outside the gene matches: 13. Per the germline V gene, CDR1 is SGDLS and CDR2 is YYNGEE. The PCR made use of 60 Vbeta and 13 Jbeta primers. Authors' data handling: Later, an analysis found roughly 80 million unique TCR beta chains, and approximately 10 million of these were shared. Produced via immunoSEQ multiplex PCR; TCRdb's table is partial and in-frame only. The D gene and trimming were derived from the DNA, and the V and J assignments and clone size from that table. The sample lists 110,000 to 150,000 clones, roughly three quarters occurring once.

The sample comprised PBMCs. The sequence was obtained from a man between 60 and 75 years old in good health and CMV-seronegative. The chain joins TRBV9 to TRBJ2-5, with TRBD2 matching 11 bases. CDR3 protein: CASSPGTSGTVGETQYF. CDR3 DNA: TGTGCCAGCAGCCCTGGGACTAGCGGCACGGTGGGGGAGACCCAGTACTTC.